One and the same sample provided the 19 T cell receptor beta chains below, sequenced in a study of T cell repertoires in aging, cancer and after chemotherapy. Multiplex touch-down PCR with TRB-A/B primers amplified rearranged V-D-J TRB sequences. TCRdb re-called the multiplex PCR reads through MiXCR, storing one row per CDR3 protein. The sample consists of about 9,700 distinct CDR3 sequences, 30% to 40% of them appearing once. Amplification of TCR beta used genomic DNA extracted from peripheral blood. Input material: blood. The receptors were gathered from a human donor in good health.

The V and J genes are TRBV5-6 and TRBJ1-2, with no clear D. Germline lookup yields CDR1 SGHDT and CDR2 YYEEEE. Trimming removed 1 base from V and 4 bases from J, with 14 bases in between. CDR3 length equals 15 residues. The CDR3 loop reads CASSLSAGVGYGYTF. In nucleotides, the CDR3 is TGTGCCAGCAGCTTGTCGGCAGGAGTGGGCTATGGCTACACCTTC.

This clonotype was counted only a few times. The CDR3 loop reads CAIRRGQGARWAQETQYF. For the CDR3, the DNA is TGTGCCATCAGACGCGGACAGGGCGCTCGTTGGGCACAAGAGACCCAGTACTTC. This sequence joins TRBV10-3 and TRBJ2-5; TRBD1 matches 8 bases. The CDR3 contains 18 residues. Germline CDR1 ENHRY, CDR2 SYGVKD. With V trimmed by 6 bases and J by 2 bases, 17 bases remained unmatched.

The rearrangement joins TRBV15 to TRBJ2-7; no reliable D call. In germline, CDR1 is LNHNV, CDR2 YYDKDF (reference sequence). There are 12 residues in the CDR3. Between the trimmed V and J ends, which lost 2 bases and 6 bases, there was a span of 8 bases. In DNA form, the CDR3 reads TGTGCCACCAGCAGATCCGCCGGCGAGCAGTACTTC. This gives the protein CATSRSAGEQYF.

This clonotype was detected a few times. V gene TRBV6-5 combines with J gene TRBJ1-5; D is possibly TRBD1 (5 bases). The V and J ends lost 6 bases and 8 bases respectively, with 14 bases between them. CDR1 is MNHEY, CDR2 SVGAGI, per germline. This CDR3 has 13 residues. CDR3 sequence reads: CASRRDDFEPQHF. For the CDR3, the DNA is TGTGCCAGCAGACGGGACGATTTTGAGCCCCAGCATTTT.

By share, this clonotype ranks as medium-sized. The chain joins TRBV11-3 to TRBJ2-3; 7 bases fit TRBD2. This CDR3 region has 16 residues. The junction had 4 bases not matched to a gene; V was cut back by 1 base and J by 0 bases. CDR1 is SGHNT, CDR2 YENEEA, per germline. The CDR3 DNA reads TGTGCCAGCAGCTTAGGACTAGCCCTAAGCACAGATACGCAGTATTTT. This encodes CASSLGLALSTDTQYF.

This clonotype showed up just a few times. The V call is TRBV6-2 or TRBV6-3, the J call TRBJ2-6; no clear D gene. The CDR3 is 13 amino acids. The V end was cut by 8 bases, the J end by 4 bases, with 9 bases between. CDR1 is MNHEY, CDR2 SVGEGT, per germline. This CDR3 is CASLLGGANVLTF. CDR3 nucleotides: TGTGCCAGCCTCCTGGGGGGGGCCAACGTCCTGACTTTC.

Worth noting for this clonotype: A single base separates this from a much larger clone, so it may be a read error. The CDR3: CSATKVPSTDKQYF. CDR3 coding DNA: TGCAGCGCAACCAAGGTCCCTAGCACAGATAAGCAGTATTTT. The gene calls are TRBV29-1 and TRBJ2-3; D might be TRBD2 (5 bases). The CDR3 extends over 14 amino acids. Germline assignment: CDR1 SQVTM and CDR2 ANQGSEA.

This clonotype was detected a few times. The genes are TRBV30 and TRBJ2-5; D perhaps matches TRBD2 (5 bases). Germline V CDR1 and CDR2: GTSNPN, SVGIG (reference sequence). V dropped 0 bases and J dropped 5 bases, with 10 bases sitting between them. The CDR3 has 13 residues. DNA for the CDR3: TGTGCCTGGAGTGTAGGCGGGTGGGAGACCCAGTACTTC. This sequence encodes CAWSVGGWETQYF.

The rearrangement uses TRBV4-1 and TRBJ2-5; 10 positions agree with TRBD2. The CDR3 sequence is 17 residues long. Per germline, CDR1 MGHRA and CDR2 YSYEKL. V shed 6 bases and J 2 bases; nucleotides not matched to a gene: 12. The CDR3 loop reads CASSLEAGGFRQETQYF. The DNA of the CDR3 is TGCGCCAGCAGTCTAGAAGCGGGAGGGTTTAGGCAAGAGACCCAGTACTTC.

This chain connects TRBV12-3 or TRBV12-4 to TRBJ2-3; D is perhaps TRBD2 (6 bases). This CDR3 spans 16 amino acids. Trimming took off 5 bases at V and 2 bases at J, with 17 bases between the two ends. The CDR3 reads CASSDWRAGTTDTQYF. CDR3 nucleotide sequence: TGTGCCAGCAGTGACTGGCGGGCGGGGACCACAGATACGCAGTATTTT.

V and J are TRBV5-1 and TRBJ2-7; D might be TRBD2 (6 bases). This CDR3 is built from 14 residues. Germline-derived CDR1 and CDR2 are SGHRS and YFSETQ. Between the trimmed V and J ends, which lost 0 bases and 4 bases, there was a span of 11 bases. The CDR3 DNA is TGCGCCAGCAGCTTGGTAGTTGGAGGGTACGAGCAGTACTTC. Translation gives CASSLVVGGYEQYF.

This chain connects TRBV6-5 to TRBJ1-6; D possibly corresponds to TRBD1 (5 bases). The V and J ends lost 6 bases and 9 bases respectively, with 12 bases between them. CDR3 length: 13 residues. Germline CDR1 is MNHEY and CDR2 is SVGAGI. CDR3 sequence reads: CASRAGTTSPLHF. The CDR3 nucleotides are TGTGCCAGCAGGGCAGGGACTACTTCACCCCTCCACTTT.

This clonotype was counted between two and nine times. This chain links TRBV27 with TRBJ2-7; 11 bases match TRBD2. The CDR3 consists of 16 residues. V shed 3 bases, J shed 2 bases, and the junction held 6 bases outside the gene matches. The germline gives CDR1 MNHEY, CDR2 SMNVEV (reference sequence). Here the CDR3 reads CASSFRLAGSTYEQYF. DNA for the CDR3: TGTGCCAGCAGTTTTCGACTAGCGGGGTCTACCTACGAGCAGTACTTC.

CDR3 region: CASSFEARSEAFF. The CDR3 DNA reads as TGTGCCAGCAGTTTCGAAGCTCGTAGTGAAGCTTTCTTT. The V call is TRBV6-5, the J call TRBJ1-1; D is ambiguous. Germline assignment: CDR1 MNHEY and CDR2 SVGAGI. This CDR3 has 13 residues. V was cut by 4 bases and J by 7 bases, with 13 bases left in between.

This clonotype is medium-sized by share. This chain uses TRBV11-3 with TRBJ2-5; D gene unclear. V dropped 5 bases and J dropped 3 bases, with 19 bases sitting between them. The CDR3 consists of 16 residues. The germline CDR1 and CDR2 sequences are SGHNT and YENEEA. CDR3 coding DNA: TGTGCCAGCAGCGCAAAATGGGCAGGAAAAGAAGAGACCCAGTACTTC. This encodes CASSAKWAGKEETQYF.

In its sample, this clonotype is medium-sized. This chain connects TRBV15 to TRBJ2-6, with 8 positions matching TRBD1. The CDR3 spans 17 residues. The V segment lost 1 base and the J segment 3 bases; nucleotides outside the gene matches: 5. The germline V gene has CDR1 LNHNV and CDR2 YYDKDF (reference sequence). Here the CDR3 reads CATSRGQGADGANVLTF. In nucleotides, the CDR3 is TGTGCCACCAGCAGAGGCCAGGGGGCTGATGGGGCCAACGTCCTGACTTTC.

The chain carries TRBV10-3 and TRBJ2-2; D is perhaps TRBD2 (5 bases). The CDR3 sequence is 18 residues long. The germline V gene encodes CDR1 ENHRY and CDR2 SYGVKD. Trimming pared 0 bases from V and 3 bases from J, leaving 17 bases between. The DNA of the CDR3 is TGTGCCATCAGTGAGTCGAACGCGAGGGCGCCCCACACCGGGGAGCTGTTTTTT. It encodes CAISESNARAPHTGELFF.

The chain uses TRBV20-1 and TRBJ2-3; TRBD2 aligns across 11 bases. Germline-derived CDR1 and CDR2 are DFQATT and SNEGSKA (reference sequence). This CDR3 is 16 amino acids long. J was trimmed by 6 bases and V by 1 base; bases with no gene match: 9. The CDR3 sequence: CSARAELAGGRDTQYF. The DNA of the CDR3 is TGCAGTGCTAGAGCCGAGTTAGCGGGAGGGAGGGATACGCAGTATTTT.

This rearrangement joins TRBV19 to TRBJ2-2; a weak D match, TRBD1 (5 bases). The V gene's germline CDR1 is LNHDA and CDR2 SQIVND (reference sequence). V was pared by 7 bases and J by 3 bases, with 12 bases between. The CDR3 is 14 amino acids. CDR3 region: CASIRQGDTGELFF. CDR3 in DNA: TGTGCCAGTATACGGCAGGGTGACACCGGGGAGCTGTTTTTT.